The 32 T cell receptor beta chains reported below all come from one sample, sequenced in a study of OX40 agonist ivuxolimab in advanced cancers. This table comes from immunoSEQ multiplex PCR, and its TCRdb copy is limited to in-frame clones, with some not included. The table has around 98,000 clones, around 85% seen once. The sequenced sample was CD4+ or CD8+ T cells sorted from blood, obtained in a trial of the OX40 agonist ivuxolimab. The receptor source for this set is an adult with an advanced solid tumor such as melanoma, head and neck, liver or kidney cancer.

The V and J genes are TRBV7-8 and TRBJ2-7; 7 bases fit TRBD1. V dropped 6 bases and J dropped 3; count of bases not matched to a gene: 11. Germline CDR1 is SGHVS and CDR2 is FQNEAQ. This CDR3 is built from 15 residues. The CDR3: CASRLNRGWGYEQYF. Written as DNA, the CDR3 is TGTGCCAGCAGACTAAACAGGGGCTGGGGCTACGAGCAGTACTTC. The complete variable domain, with remaining parts taken from reference TRBV7-8 and TRBJ2-7, reads GAGVSQSPRYKVAKRGQDVALRCDPISGHVSLFWYQQALGQGPEFLTYFQNEAQLDKSGLPSDRFFAERPEGSVSTLKIQRTQQEDSAVYLCASRLNRGWGYEQYFGPGTRLTVT.

The CDR3 sequence: CASCQQINQPQHF. The CDR3 DNA reads TGTGCCAGCTGCCAACAGATTAATCAGCCCCAGCATTTT. The V gene is TRBV18, the J gene TRBJ1-5; D is undetermined. This CDR3 contains 13 residues. The germline V gene has CDR1 KGHSH and CDR2 LQKENI. With 7 bases removed from V and 4 bases from J, the gap between germline ends came to 11 bases.

This clone showed up just a few times. Other nucleotide sequences from this sample produce the same CDR3. The chain links TRBV2 to TRBJ1-5; 8 nucleotides match TRBD1. CDR1 and CDR2 from the germline V gene are SNHLY and FYNNEI. The CDR3 has 14 amino acids. V lost 6 bases, J lost 7 bases, and 8 bases stayed unmatched. This CDR3 is CASSLGQGGQPQHF. The CDR3 DNA sequence: TGTGCCAGCAGCCTTGGACAGGGCGGGCAGCCCCAGCATTTT.

The rearrangement links TRBV7-2 to TRBJ2-5, with D unclear. The CDR3 runs to 16 residues. Germline V gene sequence: CDR1 SGHTA, CDR2 FQGNSA. Trimming pared 5 bases from V and 2 bases from J, leaving 18 bases between. The CDR3 sequence: CASSRHSGGIQETQYF. The CDR3 DNA sequence: TGTGCCAGCAGCCGCCATTCCGGTGGGATTCAAGAGACCCAGTACTTC.

The J gene is TRBJ2-7, the V gene TRBV6-6, with D possibly being TRBD2 (6 bases). This CDR3 region has 14 residues. Germline lookup yields CDR1 MNHNY and CDR2 SVGAGI (reference sequence). V gave up 7 bases and J gave up 1 base, with 14 bases separating them. CDR3 nucleotide sequence: TGTGCCAGCACCTCCGGTGGGGGGTCCTACGAGCAGTACTTC. It codes for CASTSGGGSYEQYF.

V is TRBV5-5 and J is TRBJ2-1, with D hard to call. V was clipped by 7 bases and J by 3 bases, with 11 bases between them. The CDR3 sequence is 13 residues long. Germline assignment: CDR1 SGHKS and CDR2 YYEKEE (reference sequence). The CDR3 DNA reads TGTGCCAGCTTGCGCCTTGGCTACAATGAGCAGTTCTTC. Amino acid sequence: CASLRLGYNEQFF.

The table lists this clone with a count of one. This chain uses TRBV5-6 with TRBJ2-7, with D tentatively TRBD1 (6 bases). Trimming cost V 4 bases and J 0 bases, with 17 bases left between them. This CDR3 is 16 amino acids long. Germline CDR1 SGHDT, CDR2 YYEEEE. The chain's CDR3 is CASSLRGRYSSYEQYF. The CDR3 DNA reads as TGTGCCAGCAGCCTAAGGGGGAGATACAGCTCCTACGAGCAGTACTTC.

The V gene is TRBV5-1, the J gene TRBJ2-7; 10 nucleotides agree with TRBD1. This CDR3 region has 14 residues. The V gene end was trimmed by 5 bases and the J gene end by 3 bases; junction bases not matched to a gene: 5. Germline V CDR1 and CDR2: SGHRS, YFSETQ. The CDR3 loop is CASRSGTGVYEQYF. The CDR3 DNA follows: TGCGCCAGCAGATCCGGGACAGGGGTCTACGAGCAGTACTTC.

As concerns this clone: The CDR3 carries no conserved terminal phenylalanine or tryptophan, so it likely arises from a read error. The V call is TRBV5-6, the J call TRBJ1-6; D ambiguous. Trimming took off 0 bases at V and 9 bases at J, with 10 bases between the two ends. The CDR3 totals 14 residues. The germline V gene encodes CDR1 SGHDT and CDR2 YYEEEE. CDR3 nucleotide sequence: TGTGCCAGCAGCTTGGGGAGAAGCGGTTCACCCCTCCACCTT. It codes for CASSLGRSGSPLHL.

The chain is built from TRBV5-4 and TRBJ2-5, with 9 nucleotides matching TRBD1. The closer fit of TRBJ2-7 to the DNA end suggests the J call may be wrong. The CDR3 spans 16 residues. Per germline, CDR1 SGHNT and CDR2 YYREEE (reference sequence). The CDR3 bases are TGTGCCAGCAGCTTGGGTCCGGGACAGGGAACCTACGAGCAGTACTTC. Amino acids: CASSLGPGQGTYEQYF.

This clone was detected once. The gene calls are TRBV5-4 and TRBJ2-3; D is ambiguous. Trimming left V 4 bases short and J 4 bases short, with 13 bases between. Germline CDR1 reads SGHNT; CDR2 reads YYREEE (reference sequence). The length of the CDR3 is 14 residues. The CDR3 is CASSPVVSPDTQYF. CDR3 in DNA: TGTGCCAGCAGCCCCGTGGTTTCCCCAGATACGCAGTATTTT.

For this clone: The junction departs from the called germline gene at one end, perhaps through a read error. The V call is TRBV7-7, the J call TRBJ2-3; 7 positions agree with TRBD2. The germline gives CDR1 SSHAT, CDR2 FNYEAQ (reference sequence). The CDR3 spans 13 residues. CDR3 DNA sequence: TGTGCTAGCAGCTTGGGGGAGGGAGATACGCAGTATTTT. Residues: CASSLGEGDTQYF. Full variable domain (missing parts from reference TRBV7-7 and TRBJ2-3): GAGVSQSPRYKVTKRGQDVTLRCDPISSHATLYWYQQALGQGPEFLTYFNYEAQPDKSGLPSDRFSAERPEGSISTLTIQRTEQRDSAMYRCASSLGEGDTQYFGPGTRLTVL.

This chain links TRBV7-2 with TRBJ2-1; D remains unclear. In germline, CDR1 is SGHTA, CDR2 FQGNSA. V was cut by 3 bases and J by 3 bases, with 9 bases left in between. The CDR3 sequence is 14 residues long. Written as DNA, the CDR3 is TGTGCCAGCAGCTTGTCCACGATCTACAATGAGCAGTTCTTC. Its translation: CASSLSTIYNEQFF.

The V gene is TRBV5-6, the J gene TRBJ1-5; 7 positions agree with TRBD1. Per the germline V gene, CDR1 is SGHDT and CDR2 is YYEEEE. Trimming removed 1 base from V and 4 bases from J; junction bases left unmatched: 11. The CDR3 is made up of 17 amino acids. CDR3 bases: TGTGCCAGCAGCTTGTGGACAGGAGTCCTAGCAAATCAGCCCCAGCATTTT. It specifies CASSLWTGVLANQPQHF.

This chain joins TRBV10-3 and TRBJ2-5; TRBD2 agrees at 13 bases. The V and J ends lost 10 bases and 4 bases, in that order; junction bases with no gene match: 12. This CDR3 is built from 16 residues. From germline, CDR1 is ENHRY and CDR2 SYGVKD. CDR3 protein: CATTGTSGALGETQYF. The DNA for the CDR3 is TGTGCCACGACCGGGACTAGCGGGGCGTTGGGAGAGACCCAGTACTTC.

The chain uses TRBV29-1 and TRBJ2-1, with D tentatively TRBD1 (5 bases). Germline CDR1 and CDR2: SQVTM and ANQGSEA. CDR3 length: 16 amino acids. V shed 3 bases and J shed 3 bases, with 18 bases lying between them. CDR3 DNA sequence: TGCAGCGTTGACAGGGTAGACAACCCCTTCTACAATGAGCAGTTCTTC. Translation gives CSVDRVDNPFYNEQFF.

This clone was seen just once. The rearrangement uses TRBV5-1 and TRBJ2-6; D might be TRBD1 or TRBD2, each matching 6 bases. The CDR3 totals 15 residues. Germline CDR1 is SGHRS and CDR2 is YFSETQ. V gave up 4 bases and J gave up 1 base, with 9 bases separating them. This CDR3 is CASSPGASGANVLTF. Here the CDR3 DNA reads TGCGCCAGCAGCCCGGGGGCGTCTGGGGCCAACGTCCTGACTTTC.

Remarks on this clone: The same CDR3 arises from other DNA sequences in this sample as well. The rearrangement uses TRBV7-2 and TRBJ2-3; perhaps D is TRBD1 or TRBD2 (5 bases each). This CDR3 region has 13 residues. Germline V CDR1 and CDR2: SGHTA, FQGNSA. V gave up 7 bases and J gave up 4 bases, with 12 bases separating them. The CDR3 bases are TGTGCCAGCAACGGGGCCACAGCAGATACGCAGTATTTT. Protein sequence: CASNGATADTQYF.

The rearrangement uses TRBV19 and TRBJ1-3; D is unclear. The germline CDR1 and CDR2 sequences are LNHDA and SQIVND (reference sequence). The CDR3 has 16 amino acids. The ends were cut back, 8 bases at V and 0 bases at J, with 17 bases in the middle. CDR3 DNA sequence: TGTGCCAGTCATCGGGCAGTACGTGGCTCTGGAAACACCATATATTTT. It is translated as CASHRAVRGSGNTIYF.

The rearrangement links TRBV18 to TRBJ1-3; unclear D gene. The germline gives CDR1 KGHSH, CDR2 LQKENI. The V end was cut by 3 bases, the J end by 0 bases, with 12 bases between. The CDR3 length is 16 residues. CDR3: CASSPRSGDSGNTIYF. Here the CDR3 DNA reads TGTGCCAGCTCACCTCGTTCAGGAGACTCTGGAAACACCATATATTTT.

V and J are TRBV27 and TRBJ2-2; D is ambiguous. The CDR3 extends over 13 amino acids. Per the germline V gene, CDR1 is MNHEY and CDR2 is SMNVEV (reference sequence). Trimming cost V 10 bases and J 1 base, with 10 bases left between them. CDR3 sequence (DNA): TGTGCCACCCTTCCCAGGAACACCGGGGAGCTGTTTTTT. It yields the protein CATLPRNTGELFF.

The chain combines TRBV9 with TRBJ1-2; D not certain. CDR3 size: 12 residues. Germline-derived CDR1 and CDR2 are SGDLS and YYNGEE. V shed 4 bases and J shed 5 bases, with 9 bases lying between them. This CDR3 is CASSQAPYGYTF. CDR3 in DNA: TGTGCCAGCAGCCAGGCCCCTTATGGCTACACCTTC.

The V call is TRBV5-1, the J call TRBJ1-1; TRBD1 might be the D (5 bases). V was pared by 2 bases and J by 6 bases, with 14 bases between. The CDR3 sequence is 14 residues long. Germline V CDR1 and CDR2: SGHRS, YFSETQ. The CDR3 DNA follows: TGCGCCAGCAGCTTTTCCGGGACCGACTCTGAAGCTTTCTTT. This codes for CASSFSGTDSEAFF.

The V call is TRBV4-1, the J call TRBJ1-2, with unresolved D. The length of the CDR3 is 16 residues. CDR1 and CDR2 from the germline V gene are MGHRA and YSYEKL. V dropped 2 bases and J dropped 0 bases, with 13 bases sitting between them. CDR3 sequence reads: CASSQRSGPSNYGYTF. CDR3 nucleotide sequence: TGCGCCAGCAGCCAAAGATCCGGCCCGTCTAACTATGGCTACACCTTC.

V usage is TRBV6-6 and J usage is TRBJ1-5, with 9 bases matching TRBD1. Germline V gives CDR1 MNHNY, CDR2 SVGAGI (reference sequence). This CDR3 comprises 14 residues. Trimming cost V 8 bases and J 3 bases; bases outside gene matches: 5. For the CDR3, the DNA is TGTGCCAGCTCATGGGACAGGGTCAATCAGCCCCAGCATTTT. This codes for CASSWDRVNQPQHF.

The chain joins TRBV14 to TRBJ2-5; 10 bases fit TRBD2. The germline V gene encodes CDR1 SGHDN and CDR2 FVKESK. After removal of 2 bases from V and 2 bases from J, the junction contained 8 bases not matched to a gene. The CDR3 has 17 amino acids. Here the CDR3 reads CASSQRPRTSGQETQYF. CDR3 bases: TGTGCCAGCAGCCAAAGGCCCCGGACTAGCGGACAAGAGACCCAGTACTTC.

The chain recombines TRBV7-3 with TRBJ1-2; D not resolved. V was shortened by 8 bases and J by 8 bases, with 21 bases between the two germline ends. Germline lookup yields CDR1 SGHTA and CDR2 FQGTGA. The CDR3 is 14 amino acids. CDR3 in amino acids: CASGEQPTGGGYTF. The CDR3 region has the DNA TGTGCCAGCGGTGAGCAGCCCACTGGAGGCGGCTACACCTTC.

The chain employs TRBV19 and TRBJ2-7; D gene uncertain. The germline V and J ends were trimmed by 5 bases and 6 bases, with 11 bases remaining between them. Germline values: CDR1 LNHDA, CDR2 SQIVND (reference sequence). CDR3 size: 12 residues. The chain's CDR3 is CASSGPAGEQYF. The DNA for the CDR3 is TGTGCCAGTAGTGGACCGGCTGGCGAGCAGTACTTC.

This chain uses TRBV6-5 with TRBJ1-2, with 8 bases that match TRBD1. J gave up 5 bases and V 6 bases, and 2 bases lay outside the gene matches. This CDR3 comprises 12 residues. CDR1 MNHEY and CDR2 SVGAGI come from the germline V gene. The CDR3 bases are TGTGCCAGCAGGAGGACAGGGTATGGCTACACCTTC. The encoded protein is CASRRTGYGYTF.

This chain uses TRBV7-2 with TRBJ2-7; 7 bases line up with TRBD2. The CDR3 totals 14 residues. Germline assignment: CDR1 SGHTA and CDR2 FQGNSA. V dropped 2 bases and J dropped 2; count of bases not matched to a gene: 3. Here the CDR3 DNA reads TGTGCCAGCAGCTTAATGGGGGGGACCTACGAGCAGTACTTC. This encodes CASSLMGGTYEQYF.

The table lists this clone with a few counts. The conserved closing phenylalanine or tryptophan is absent in this CDR3, likely reflecting a read error. The V and J genes are TRBV5-6 and TRBJ1-6; D gene uncertain. CDR1 is SGHDT, CDR2 YYEEEE, per germline. This CDR3 has 16 residues. V was cut by 4 bases and J by 1 base, with 12 bases left in between. This CDR3 reads CASSDSGRSYNSPLHL. Here the CDR3 DNA reads TGTGCCAGCAGCGACTCCGGTAGGTCCTATAATTCACCCCTCCACCTT.

V gene TRBV9 combines with J gene TRBJ2-7, with D tentatively TRBD2 (6 bases). CDR1 and CDR2 from the germline V gene are SGDLS and YYNGEE. V lost 2 bases and J lost 1, with 10 bases in between. The CDR3 totals 14 residues. The CDR3 reads CASSVGRGSYEQYF. In nucleotides, the CDR3 is TGTGCCAGCAGCGTCGGGAGAGGGTCCTACGAGCAGTACTTC.